This T cell receptor beta chain emerged from a study of blood T cells in healthy people across ages. Whole-study findings and limits: Researchers judged that diversity estimates from one million T cells fell short of true values. Roughly linear declines in TCR beta diversity per million T cells occurred with age. Not knowing donor CMV status may have confounded expanded clonotype changes.

Sample-barcoded 5' priming and a J-beta primer mix drove a second PCR of about 7 to 12 cycles. TCRdb passed the 5' RACE reads through MiXCR, listing each CDR3 protein once. There are about 1.7 million distinct CDR3 sequences in the sample; 28% occur only once, and 7.7% lies in the top ten. Many counts were recorded for this clonotype. Its antigen is still unknown. Each of the donors had about 9.9 milliliters of peripheral blood drawn into EDTA-treated Vacutainer tubes. CDR3 size: 14 residues. Germline loops: CDR1 DFQATT, CDR2 SNEGSKA (reference sequence). V was trimmed by 2 bases and J by 3 bases, leaving 13 bases between them.

The TCR comes from a woman in her thirties in good health. V is TRBV20-1 and J is TRBJ2-5; D might be TRBD1 or TRBD2, each matching 5 bases. Sequenced sample: blood. The CDR3 protein is CSARRIGGEETQYF. In nucleotides, the CDR3 is TGCAGTGCTAGAAGGATTGGGGGAGAAGAGACCCAGTACTTC.